One and the same sample provided the 18 T cell receptor beta chains below, sequenced in a study of T cell clonality in common variable immunodeficiency. Study-level points and caveats: Reportedly, TCR beta sequences from common variable immunodeficiency showed fewer deletions and N-nucleotide insertions.

Only in-frame clones appear in the TCRdb table, and some are missing; sequencing was by immunoSEQ multiplex PCR. Altogether about 14,000 clones were found in the sample, and no singletons occur. These receptors' targets are unknown. Input material: peripheral blood mononuclear cells. These TCRs come from a human donor with common variable immunodeficiency.

A note on this clone: Read data end 3 residues before the CDR3 end; the end is taken from the germline J gene. The V and J genes are TRBV18 and TRBJ2-3; no clear D. Trimming cost V 1 base and J 3 bases, with 8 bases left between them. Germline V lookup: CDR1 KGHSH, CDR2 LQKENI. The CDR3 runs to 14 residues. Incomplete CDR3 DNA: TGTGCCAGCTCACCACGACTCCAGACAGATACG. This encodes CASSPRLQTDT. In full, the CDR3 reads CASSPRLQTDTQYF.

Regarding this clone: The CDR3 extends 3 residues past the end of the read, so its final part is completed from the germline J gene. The rearrangement links TRBV18 to TRBJ1-2, with TRBD1 as a possible D gene (5 bases). Germline CDR1 is KGHSH and CDR2 is LQKENI. There are 14 residues in the CDR3. V shed 6 bases and J shed 4 bases, with 15 bases lying between them. This chain's CDR3 is CASSYDTGRYGYTF. Partial CDR3 DNA: TGTGCCAGCTCTTACGATACAGGACGCTATGGC.

In the case of this clone: The sequence runs out 3 residues before the end of the CDR3; the remainder is reconstructed from the germline J gene. The gene calls are TRBV7-2 and TRBJ2-6, with a weak D call TRBD2 (5 bases). The CDR3 contains 15 residues. Per germline, CDR1 SGHTA and CDR2 FQGNSA. V was pared by 2 bases and J by 4 bases, with 9 bases between. The CDR3 sequence is CASSLSGSGANVLTF. Incomplete CDR3 DNA: TGTGCCAGCAGCTTAAGCGGTTCCGGGGCCAACGTC.

Of note for this clone: The sequenced fragment ends 3 residues before the CDR3 boundary, so the rest is inferred from the germline J gene. This sequence joins TRBV18 and TRBJ1-1, with 8 bases aligning to TRBD1. The CDR3 contains 17 residues. Germline lookup yields CDR1 KGHSH and CDR2 LQKENI. After removal of 0 bases from V and 5 bases from J, the junction contained 11 bases not matched to a gene. CDR3 residues: CASSPPASRGPGTEAFF. The covered CDR3 bases are TGTGCCAGCTCACCACCCGCGAGCAGGGGGCCTGGGACTGAA.

This clone was seen a handful of times. The missing CDR3 end, 3 residues past where the read stops, is filled in from the germline J gene. The chain has TRBV18 and TRBJ2-7; 10 bases line up with TRBD1. V gave up 4 bases and J gave up 6 bases; unmatched junction bases: 6. The CDR3 extends over 14 amino acids. The germline CDR1 and CDR2 sequences are KGHSH and LQKENI. CDR3 DNA (partial): TGTGCCAGCTCACGGGGGACAGGGGTTGGCGAG. Translated, it gives CASSRGTGVGE. The whole CDR3 protein reads CASSRGTGVGEQYF.

This clone was counted between two and nine times. CDR3 bases read: TGTGCCAGCTCACCCCGGGACAAGCCCTACGAG. Residues: CASSPRDKPYE. The entire CDR3 sequence reads CASSPRDKPYEQYF. V usage is TRBV18 and J usage is TRBJ2-7; TRBD1 is a possible D gene (6 bases). Sequencing ends 3 residues short of the CDR3 end; the germline J gene provides the rest. The CDR3 runs 14 residues. Trimming removed 3 bases from V and 2 bases from J, with 11 bases in between. Germline values: CDR1 KGHSH, CDR2 LQKENI. The variable domain in full, with the rest retrieved from reference TRBV18 and TRBJ2-7, is NAGVMQNPRHLVRRRGQEARLRCSPMKGHSHVYWYRQLPEEGLKFMVYLQKENIIDESGMPKERFSAEFPKEGPSILRIQQVVRGDSAAYFCASSPRDKPYEQYFGPGTRLTVT.

This clone came up a few times. Read data end 3 residues before the CDR3 end; the end is taken from the germline J gene. The chain combines TRBV7-2 with TRBJ2-1, with 11 bases lining up with TRBD2. The germline gives CDR1 SGHTA, CDR2 FQGNSA. Germline trimming cut 6 bases from V and 9 bases from J; bases unmatched to any gene: 7. The CDR3 has 14 amino acids. The CDR3 DNA, read in part, is TGTGCCAGCAGACTACTAGCGGGGGTGAGTGAG. It translates to CASRLLAGVSE. The full CDR3 sequence reads CASRLLAGVSEQFF.

As for this clone: The CDR3 end is not reached by the read, which stops 3 residues before it; the germline J gene fills it in. The genes are TRBV6-2 or TRBV6-3 and TRBJ2-5; 7 nucleotides align to TRBD2. The CDR3 spans 15 residues. Germline CDR1 and CDR2: MNHEY and SVGEGT. J was trimmed by 2 bases and V by 0 bases; bases with no gene match: 3. The DNA read from the CDR3 is TGTGCCAGCAGTTACTCGAGCGGGGTACAAGAGACC. Translated, it gives CASSYSSGVQET. The whole CDR3 reads CASSYSSGVQETQYF.

This clone was picked up a small number of times. The read comes to an end 3 residues before the CDR3 does, leaving the germline J gene to fill in the end. The rearrangement links TRBV7-9 to TRBJ2-7; maybe TRBD1 (5 bases). This CDR3 is 14 amino acids long. Trimming took 1 base from V and 2 from J, leaving 9 bases between them. In germline, CDR1 is SEHNR, CDR2 FQNEAQ (reference sequence). CDR3 sequence reads: CASSLETATYEQYF. Partial CDR3 DNA: TGTGCCAGCAGCTTAGAGACAGCCACCTACGAG.

This clone has just a few counts. The CDR3 extends 3 residues past the end of the read, so its final part is completed from the germline J gene. V and J are TRBV6-1 and TRBJ1-2, with D possibly matching TRBD1 (5 bases). Germline CDR1 reads MNHNS; CDR2 reads SASEGT. The V gene lost 4 bases and the J gene lost 5 bases, with 11 bases spanning the gap. This CDR3 comprises 13 residues. The DNA read from the CDR3 is TGTGCCAGCAGTGTAGTACAGGTATATGGC. Its protein is CASSVVQVYG. The whole CDR3 sequence reads CASSVVQVYGYTF.

As for this clone: The CDR3 goes on 3 residues after the read ends, and that part is filled in from the germline J gene. This chain links TRBV11-3 with TRBJ2-7; TRBD1 agrees at 7 bases. With 5 bases clipped from V and 2 bases from J, the junction kept 3 bases outside the gene matches. This CDR3 has 13 amino acids. CDR1 and CDR2 (germline): SGHNT, YENEEA. CDR3 DNA, as far as it was read: TGTGCCAGCAGCGCCGGGACAGCCTACGAG. This translates into CASSAGTAYE. The whole CDR3 protein is CASSAGTAYEQYF.

A word on this clone: From the germline J gene comes the end of the CDR3, since the read stops 3 residues before it. The genes are TRBV7-9 and TRBJ2-7; TRBD1 is a possible D gene (6 bases). V lost 1 base and J lost 3, with 13 bases in between. Per germline, CDR1 SEHNR and CDR2 FQNEAQ (reference sequence). This CDR3 contains 15 residues. CDR3 sequence: CASSLVVGRGYEQYF. The sequenced CDR3 bases are TGTGCCAGCAGCTTAGTGGTGGGCAGGGGCTACGAG.

There are a few counts of this clone. The read is 3 residues too short to cover the CDR3 end, so that end is filled in from the germline J gene. The chain employs TRBV2 and TRBJ2-5; D ambiguous. The CDR3 totals 13 residues. In germline, CDR1 is SNHLY, CDR2 FYNNEI. The ends were cut back, 6 bases at V and 1 base at J, with 9 bases in the middle. CDR3 region: CASRTNFQETQYF. Incomplete CDR3 DNA: TGTGCCAGCAGGACAAACTTCCAAGAGACC.

This clone came up a few times. The read falls 3 residues short of the CDR3 end, and the missing part is taken from the germline J gene. The chain couples TRBV20-1 to TRBJ2-7; no clear D. V lost 3 bases, J lost 4 bases, and 16 bases lay in between. Germline CDR1 DFQATT, CDR2 SNEGSKA (reference sequence). CDR3 size: 14 residues. CDR3 in amino acids: CSASHRVGRYEQYF. The sequenced CDR3 bases are TGCAGTGCTAGCCACCGGGTAGGTCGGTACGAG.

As to this clone: The read ends 3 residues shy of where the CDR3 ends; the end is completed using the germline J gene. This sequence joins TRBV18 and TRBJ2-3; 10 positions agree with TRBD1. The ends lost 3 bases at V and 1 base at J; junction bases unmatched: 4. From germline, CDR1 is KGHSH and CDR2 LQKENI. The CDR3 extends over 16 amino acids. Incomplete CDR3 DNA: TGTGCCAGCTCACCCCCGGGACAGGGGCGCACAGATACG. Translating gives CASSPPGQGRTDT. The full CDR3 is CASSPPGQGRTDTQYF.

As to this clone: Sequence at one end of the junction differs from germline and may be a read error. The read ends 3 residues before the CDR3 terminus; that terminus is restored from the germline J gene. The chain joins TRBV7-7 to TRBJ2-7; 7 positions agree with TRBD2. Germline V gives CDR1 SSHAT, CDR2 FNYEAQ (reference sequence). The CDR3 contains 14 residues. CDR3: CASSSGPGGYEQYF. CDR3 bases read: TGTGCTAGCAGCTCGGGGCCGGGGGGCTACGAG.

This clone came up a few times. The read ends 3 residues shy of where the CDR3 ends; the end is completed using the germline J gene. The rearrangement uses TRBV19 and TRBJ2-3; 7 bases agree with TRBD1. Germline CDR1 and CDR2: LNHDA and SQIVND (reference sequence). With 8 bases clipped from V and 3 bases from J, the junction kept 8 bases outside the gene matches. CDR3 length: 14 residues. CDR3 region: CASGAGGLTDTQYF. The part of the CDR3 DNA that was read is TGTGCCAGTGGAGCAGGGGGTTTGACAGATACG.

Remarks on this clone: The missing CDR3 end, 3 residues past where the read stops, is filled in from the germline J gene. The V and J genes are TRBV18 and TRBJ1-5, with D perhaps TRBD1 (5 bases). The CDR3 contains 14 residues. V shed 4 bases and J shed 5 bases, with 12 bases lying between them. Germline V CDR1 and CDR2: KGHSH, LQKENI. The sequenced part of the CDR3 DNA is TGTGCCAGCTCACTCCCCGGGGGGGATCAGCCC. Translated: CASSLPGGDQP. The entire CDR3 is CASSLPGGDQPQHF.